The present T cell receptor beta chain was sequenced within a study of T cell responses to AZD1222 COVID-19 vaccine. Broader study findings: With dominance at 160-218 and 743-854, vaccine-associated CD4 TCRs spanned spike. Elevations in Spike-specific TCR breadth and depth followed administration of two AZD1222 doses. Scientists sampled the repertoires only once the peak T cell response had passed.

On this clone itself: Its cognate antigen is unknown.

Profiled with immunoSEQ multiplex PCR; TCRdb holds only in-frame clones, not every one. The table records around 150,000 clones, more than 85% of them present only once. Germline loops: CDR1 SEHNR, CDR2 FQNEAQ (reference sequence). The CDR3 has 13 residues. Deletions cut 5 bases from V and 9 bases from J, with 14 bases between. The sequencing here drew on peripheral blood, taken 28 days after the second AZD1222 dose. The receptor's source is an adult who received the AZD1222 COVID-19 vaccine. The rearrangement links TRBV7-9 to TRBJ1-5; no clear D gene. The CDR3: CASSVVSNGPQHF. The DNA of the CDR3 is TGTGCCAGCAGCGTCGTTAGCAACGGGCCCCAGCATTTT.